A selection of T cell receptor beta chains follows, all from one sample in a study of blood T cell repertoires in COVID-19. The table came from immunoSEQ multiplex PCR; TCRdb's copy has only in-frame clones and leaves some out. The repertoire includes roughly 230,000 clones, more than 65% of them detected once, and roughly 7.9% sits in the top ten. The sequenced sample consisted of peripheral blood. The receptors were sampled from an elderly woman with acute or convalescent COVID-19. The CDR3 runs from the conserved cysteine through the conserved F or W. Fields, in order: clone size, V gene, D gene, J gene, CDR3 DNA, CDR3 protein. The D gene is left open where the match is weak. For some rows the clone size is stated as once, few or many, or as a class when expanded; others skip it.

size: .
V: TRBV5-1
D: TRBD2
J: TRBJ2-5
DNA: TGCGCCAGCAGCTTGGGACCCGGGAGGGGAGAGACCCAGTACTTC
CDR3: CASSLGPGRGETQYF

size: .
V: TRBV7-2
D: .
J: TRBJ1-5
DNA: TGTGCCAGCAGCTTAGTATCAGGTACAGGGAAGTTTCAGCCCCAGCATTTT
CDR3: CASSLVSGTGKFQPQHF

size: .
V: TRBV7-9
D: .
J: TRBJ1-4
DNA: TGTGGCTACCGGGAGGGGACTAATGAAAAACTGTTTTTT
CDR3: CGYREGTNEKLFF

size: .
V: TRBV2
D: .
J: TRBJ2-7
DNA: TGTGCCAGCAACGGACAGTTCCACGAGCAGTACTTC
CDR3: CASNGQFHEQYF

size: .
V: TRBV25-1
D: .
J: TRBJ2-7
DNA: TGTGCCAGCAGCCCTAGCGACTCGACCTACGAGCAGTACTTC
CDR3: CASSPSDSTYEQYF

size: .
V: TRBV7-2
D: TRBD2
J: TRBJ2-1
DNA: TGTGCCAGCAGCCTAGCGGGGGGGCCCTACAATGAGCAGTTCTTC
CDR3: CASSLAGGPYNEQFF

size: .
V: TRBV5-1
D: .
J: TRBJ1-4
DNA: TGCGCCAGCAGCGGGGCCGCGGGGGCCTGGGAAAAACTGTTTTTT
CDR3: CASSGAAGAWEKLFF

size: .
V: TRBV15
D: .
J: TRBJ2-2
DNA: TGTGCCACCAGCAGACCAGACAGAGACACCGGGGAGCTGTTTTTT
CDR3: CATSRPDRDTGELFF

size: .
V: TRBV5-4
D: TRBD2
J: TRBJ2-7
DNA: TGTGCCAGCAGCTTGGAAGCGGGGAAAACCTACGAGCAGTACTTC
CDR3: CASSLEAGKTYEQYF

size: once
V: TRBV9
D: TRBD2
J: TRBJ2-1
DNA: TGTGCCAGCAGCGCGACTAGCGTGATCAATGAGCAGTTCTTC
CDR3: CASSATSVINEQFF

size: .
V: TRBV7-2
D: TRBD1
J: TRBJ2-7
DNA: TGTGCCAGCAGCTTAAACGGACAGGCCTACGAGCAGTACTTC
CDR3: CASSLNGQAYEQYF

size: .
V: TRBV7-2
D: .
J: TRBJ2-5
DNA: TGTGCCAGCAGCCCAATCGGGGTGGCAGAAGAGACCCAGTACTTC
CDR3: CASSPIGVAEETQYF

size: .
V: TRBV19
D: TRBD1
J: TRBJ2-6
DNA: TGTGCCAGTAGTTTGAACCCGCCGGGACAGGGGAGCCCATCTGGGGCCAACGTCCTGACTTTC
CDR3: CASSLNPPGQGSPSGANVLTF

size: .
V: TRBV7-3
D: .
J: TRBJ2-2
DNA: TGTGCCAGCAGATTACAGAATGCGAACACCGGGGAGCTGTTTTTT
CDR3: CASRLQNANTGELFF

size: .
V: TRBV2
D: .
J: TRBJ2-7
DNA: TGTGCCAGCAGTCGGGGTGGAGGCTACGAGCAGTACTTC
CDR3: CASSRGGGYEQYF

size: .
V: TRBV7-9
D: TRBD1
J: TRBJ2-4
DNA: TGTGCCAGCAGCTTAGTTCGAACAGGACAGGGACTCCACATTCAGTACTTC
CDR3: CASSLVRTGQGLHIQYF